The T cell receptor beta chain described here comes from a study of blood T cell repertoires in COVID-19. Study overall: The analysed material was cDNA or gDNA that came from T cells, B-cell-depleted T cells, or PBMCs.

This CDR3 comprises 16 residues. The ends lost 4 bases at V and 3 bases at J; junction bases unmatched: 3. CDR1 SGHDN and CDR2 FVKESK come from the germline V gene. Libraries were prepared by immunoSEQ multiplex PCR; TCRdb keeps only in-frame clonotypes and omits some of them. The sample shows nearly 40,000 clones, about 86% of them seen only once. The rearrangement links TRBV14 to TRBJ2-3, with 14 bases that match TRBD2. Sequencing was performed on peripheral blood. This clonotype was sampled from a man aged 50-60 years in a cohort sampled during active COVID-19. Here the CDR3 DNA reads TGTGCCAGCAGCCGACTAGCGGGGGGGAGAACAGATACGCAGTATTTT. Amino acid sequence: CASSRLAGGRTDTQYF.